This T cell receptor (beta chain) emerged from a study of T cells after yellow fever vaccination. The study's findings and limits: Post-booster repertoires contained most primary-vaccination clones again (96% CD4, around 88% CD8).

The CDR3 has 13 amino acids. Per germline, CDR1 MNHEY and CDR2 SVGEGT. J was trimmed by 1 base and V by 9 bases; bases with no gene match: 1. 5'RACE template switching generated TCR cDNA, adding a universal primer site and UMIs. TCRdb re-derived calls from the 5' RACE reads in MiXCR, one entry per CDR3 protein. The table includes 50,000 to 65,000 distinct CDR3 sequences, 5% to 8.5% detected once. This sequence was found in a man between 18 and 35 years old who received the YFV17D yellow fever vaccine. The sample was CD8+ T cells not binding an NS4B(214-222) dextramer, sorted from PBMCs, taken more than 35 days after the first yellow fever vaccination. V and J are TRBV6-2 or TRBV6-3 and TRBJ2-2, with 8 positions matching TRBD2. CDR3 sequence (DNA): TGTGCCAGTAGCGGGGTGAACACCGGGGAGCTGTTTTTT. This sequence encodes CASSGVNTGELFF.